This entry concerns a single T cell receptor beta chain. The second PCR ran roughly 7 to 12 cycles with a sample-barcoded 5' primer and J-beta primers. TCRdb analysed the 5' RACE reads with MiXCR anew, one entry per CDR3 protein. The table records roughly 800,000 distinct CDR3 sequences, roughly 60% of them present only once. These data are taken from a study of blood T cells in healthy people across ages. CDR3 length: 15 residues. Germline CDR1 reads SGDLS; CDR2 reads YYNGEE. V was clipped by 4 bases and J by 7 bases; unmatched bases: 10. Input material: blood. The clonotype was recovered from a man aged 25 to 40 in good health. This chain connects TRBV9 to TRBJ2-2, with 7 bases lining up with TRBD2. CDR3 loop: CASSPRPAGSGELFF. In nucleotides, the CDR3 is TGTGCCAGCAGCCCGAGACCAGCGGGAAGCGGGGAGCTGTTTTTT.